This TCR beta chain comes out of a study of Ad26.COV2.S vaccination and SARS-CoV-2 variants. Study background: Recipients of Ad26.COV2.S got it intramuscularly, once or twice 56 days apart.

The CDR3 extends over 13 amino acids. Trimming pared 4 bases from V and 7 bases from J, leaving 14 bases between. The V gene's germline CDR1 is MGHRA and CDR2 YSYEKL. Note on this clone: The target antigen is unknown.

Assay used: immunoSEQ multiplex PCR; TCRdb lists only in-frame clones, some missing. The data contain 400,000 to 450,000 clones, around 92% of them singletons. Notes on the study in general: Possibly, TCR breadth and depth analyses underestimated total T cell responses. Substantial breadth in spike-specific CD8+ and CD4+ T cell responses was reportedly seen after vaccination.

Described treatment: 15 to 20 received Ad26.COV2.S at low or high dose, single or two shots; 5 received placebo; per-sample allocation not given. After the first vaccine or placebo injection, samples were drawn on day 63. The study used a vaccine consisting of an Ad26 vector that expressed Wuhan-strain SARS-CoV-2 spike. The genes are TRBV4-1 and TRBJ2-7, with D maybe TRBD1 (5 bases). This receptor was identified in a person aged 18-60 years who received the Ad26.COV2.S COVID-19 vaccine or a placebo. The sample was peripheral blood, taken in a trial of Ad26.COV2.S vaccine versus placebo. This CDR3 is CASSPDIYLEQYF. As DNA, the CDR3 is TGCGCCAGCAGCCCGGACATATACTTGGAGCAGTACTTC.